This TCR beta chain is from a study of blood T cells in healthy people across ages. The second PCR ran about 6 to 12 cycles with a sample-barcoded 5' primer and J-beta primers. A single record per CDR3 protein comes from TCRdb applying MiXCR to the 5' RACE reads. The repertoire holds some 890,000 distinct CDR3 sequences, with roughly 28% as singletons. V dropped 5 bases and J dropped 10 bases, with 11 bases sitting between them. Germline CDR1 MDHEN, CDR2 SYDVKM. The CDR3 spans 12 residues. This sample also belongs to another study, concerning T cells of mothers and their children.

The specimen sequenced was blood. The TCR originated in a woman aged 40-49 years in good health. The genes are TRBV28 and TRBJ1-4, with D unresolved. In DNA form, the CDR3 reads TGTGCCAGCAGTCCCACGGGCGGAAAACTGTTTTTT. Protein sequence: CASSPTGGKLFF.